This entry lists 9 T cell receptor beta chains sequenced from one sample in a study of regulatory T cells in long-lasting Graves disease. Investigators prepared the TCR beta libraries by applying iRepertoire HTBI primers and Arm-PCR of CDR3 regions. TCRdb reprocessed the multiplex PCR reads with MiXCR, giving one entry per CDR3 protein. The sample shows 620,000 or so distinct CDR3 sequences, 16% of them seen only once. Time point meaning: newly diagnosed GD, antithyroid drugs for less than 3 months. The TCR library used RNA extracted from PBMCs. The same specimen was also included in a second study, on T cells in Graves' hyperthyroidism and ophthalmopathy.

The material sequenced was peripheral blood mononuclear cells (PBMCs), taken at new diagnosis, from a patient treated with antithyroid drugs. Source of these receptors: a woman aged 25 to 39 with Graves disease.

This clonotype was observed a few times. V gene TRBV9 combines with J gene TRBJ2-2, with 10 bases lining up with TRBD1. The length of the CDR3 is 16 residues. With 0 bases clipped from V and 4 bases from J, the junction kept 3 bases outside the gene matches. The germline CDR1 and CDR2 sequences are SGDLS and YYNGEE. DNA for the CDR3: TGTGCCAGCAGCGTAGGACAGGGGGCGGGCACCGGGGAGCTGTTTTTT. Translated: CASSVGQGAGTGELFF.

In its sample, this clonotype was seen many times. J is TRBJ2-1 and V is TRBV15, with D perhaps TRBD2 (6 bases). The CDR3 runs 16 residues. Germline-derived CDR1 and CDR2 are LNHNV and YYDKDF (reference sequence). V was cut by 1 base and J by 5 bases, with 15 bases left in between. CDR3 amino acids: CATSRVVAAGNNEQFF. CDR3 nucleotides: TGTGCCACCAGCAGAGTGGTAGCGGCGGGGAACAATGAGCAGTTCTTC. The complete variable domain, with remaining parts taken from reference TRBV15 and TRBJ2-1, reads DAMVIQNPRYQVTQFGKPVTLSCSQTLNHNVMYWYQQKSSQAPKLLFHYYDKDFNNEADTPDNFQSRRPNTSFCFLDIRSPGLGDTAMYLCATSRVVAAGNNEQFFGPGTRLTVL.

Many counts were recorded for this clonotype. V and J are TRBV27 and TRBJ2-7, with TRBD1 matching over 12 bases. Looked up from germline, CDR1 is MNHEY and CDR2 is SMNVEV (reference sequence). Germline trimming cut 5 bases from V and 3 bases from J; bases unmatched to any gene: 8. CDR3 length equals 16 residues. The CDR3 region is CASSRVGTGGFYEQYF. The CDR3 DNA sequence: TGTGCCAGCAGTCGTGTCGGGACAGGGGGCTTCTACGAGCAGTACTTC.

Ten or more counts support this clonotype. The chain employs TRBV12-3 or TRBV12-4 and TRBJ2-1; 8 nucleotides line up with TRBD2. The V and J ends lost 0 bases and 3 bases, in that order; junction bases with no gene match: 13. The CDR3 sequence is 19 residues long. The DNA of the CDR3 is TGTGCCAGCAGTTTAGCGCTAGGTAGCGGGATTAAAGGCTACAATGAGCAGTTCTTC. Residues: CASSLALGSGIKGYNEQFF.

This chain joins TRBV3-1 and TRBJ2-2; D remains ambiguous. V was pared by 1 base and J by 6 bases, with 6 bases between. This CDR3 comprises 13 residues. Germline CDR1 and CDR2: LGHDT and YNNKEL (reference sequence). The CDR3 loop is CASSQVFPGELFF. CDR3 DNA sequence: TGTGCCAGCAGCCAAGTATTCCCCGGGGAGCTGTTTTTT.

This clonotype has a count of ten or more. The V call is TRBV7-9, the J call TRBJ2-1, with D perhaps matching TRBD1 (6 bases). Between the trimmed V and J ends, which lost 7 bases and 5 bases, there was a span of 12 bases. The CDR3 runs to 13 residues. CDR1 is SEHNR and CDR2 is FQNEAQ in the germline V gene (reference sequence). Here the CDR3 DNA reads TGTGCCAGCACTAGGCAGGGGAACAATGAGCAGTTCTTC. Residues: CASTRQGNNEQFF.

This clonotype was seen repeatedly, ten times or more. The V and J genes are TRBV7-9 and TRBJ1-5; 7 bases are a match to TRBD1. The V and J ends lost 8 bases and 4 bases, in that order; junction bases with no gene match: 2. Germline CDR1 and CDR2: SEHNR and FQNEAQ (reference sequence). This CDR3 is 12 amino acids long. The CDR3, as DNA: TGTGCCAGCGCACAGGGGAATCAGCCCCAGCATTTT. It translates to CASAQGNQPQHF.

J is TRBJ2-1 and V is TRBV29-1; weak D call: TRBD1 (5 bases). The DNA end is more similar to TRBJ2-5, so the J call may be wrong. The CDR3 runs 12 residues. Germline V lookup: CDR1 SQVTM, CDR2 ANQGSEA. CDR3 residues: CSVVRDQETQYF. In nucleotides, the CDR3 is TGCAGCGTTGTCAGGGACCAAGAGACCCAGTACTTC.

This clonotype was counted a few times. The V and J genes are TRBV7-8 and TRBJ2-7; maybe TRBD2 (6 bases). The germline V gene encodes CDR1 SGHVS and CDR2 FQNEAQ. Trimming took 3 bases from V and 4 from J, leaving 13 bases between them. The length of the CDR3 is 14 residues. The CDR3 reads CASSFSGRAYEQYF. CDR3 in DNA: TGTGCCAGCAGCTTTAGCGGCAGAGCTTACGAGCAGTACTTC.